The present TCR beta chain was sequenced within a study of OX40 agonist ivuxolimab in advanced cancers. The overall study: Treatment received earlier with anti-PD-1, anti-PD-L1 or anti-CTLA-4 agents was allowed, and approximately 40% had some. The study, taken as a whole, reports: At doses 0.1 to 3.0 mg/kg, CD4+ and CD8+ clones expanded.

Using immunoSEQ multiplex PCR, the repertoire was profiled, and TCRdb retains in-frame clones only, with some absent. The data show 50,000 to 65,000 clones, with around 82% seen just once and roughly 1% held by the top ten. This clone has only one observation. Its cognate antigen is unknown. CDR3 size: 15 residues. CDR1 and CDR2 from the germline V gene are SGHVS and FQNEAQ. V lost 2 bases to trimming and J lost 6 bases, with 16 bases between them. The genes are TRBV7-8 and TRBJ1-1; no definite D call. Sequenced here: CD4+ or CD8+ T cells sorted from blood, sampled in a trial of the OX40 agonist ivuxolimab. This sequence was found in an adult with an advanced solid tumor such as melanoma, head and neck, liver or kidney cancer. Here the CDR3 reads CASSLNLRPEAEAFF. The CDR3 region has the DNA TGTGCCAGCAGCTTAAATTTGAGGCCGGAGGCTGAAGCTTTCTTT.